This T cell receptor beta chain derives from a study of vaccination effects on CD4 cells after COVID-19. About the study: Each participant was administered two doses of either the BNT162b2 or the mRNA-1273 vaccine.

Generated by immunoSEQ multiplex PCR, the TCRdb table keeps only in-frame clones and is missing some. Counted here are just over 30,000 clones, about 72% occurring once; the ten biggest clones make up around 27%. Antigen-specific CD4+ T cells were first expanded with viral peptide pools by the ViraFEST assay and only then sequenced. Culturing for 9 to 10 days preceded CD4+ T cell isolation. All vaccine recipients tested negative for nucleocapsid antibodies and had never contracted SARS-CoV-2 infection. Culturing of 1.5 million to 2 million PBMC per well took place with roughly 10 IU/ml IL-2 and around 10 ug/ml peptides. This CDR3 region has 15 residues. V was clipped by 2 bases and J by 0 bases, with 11 bases between them. CDR1 and CDR2 from the germline V gene are MNHEY and SVGAGI. As to this clone: Its antigen is still unknown.

Sample: CD4+ T cells from PBMCs cultured with HCoV-229E spike peptides, taken before COVID-19 vaccination. The genes are TRBV6-5 and TRBJ2-7, with D unclear. This TCR derives from a human donor who received a COVID-19 vaccine. The CDR3 DNA sequence: TGTGCCAGCAGTTACAGTTACGAAAGCTCCTACGAGCAGTACTTC. It codes for CASSYSYESSYEQYF.